This T cell receptor beta chain was observed in a study of human T cells and chemical hapten exposure. CDR1 is MGHDK and CDR2 is SYGVNS in the germline V gene. The CDR3 is made up of 12 amino acids. Trimming pared 4 bases from V and 3 bases from J, leaving 6 bases between. Time point indicated: patch test 3, about 24 weeks after DPC sensitization. The treatment denotes: therapeutic diphenylcyclopropenone sensitization with weekly scalp DPC. TCRdb used MiXCR to reprocess the RACE reads, holding one entry per CDR3 protein. The data show 120,000 or so distinct CDR3 sequences, about 11% seen once. Specimen: whole blood, collected in connection with sensitization to the hapten diphenylcyclopropenone (DPC). This clonotype originated in a woman in her forties or fifties with alopecia areata. Some clones in this sample may be carry-over from other donors' samples. The rearrangement joins TRBV25-1 to TRBJ1-2, with D uncertain. The CDR3 protein is CASSVQYYGYTF. The DNA of the CDR3 is TGTGCCAGCAGTGTGCAGTACTATGGCTACACCTTC.